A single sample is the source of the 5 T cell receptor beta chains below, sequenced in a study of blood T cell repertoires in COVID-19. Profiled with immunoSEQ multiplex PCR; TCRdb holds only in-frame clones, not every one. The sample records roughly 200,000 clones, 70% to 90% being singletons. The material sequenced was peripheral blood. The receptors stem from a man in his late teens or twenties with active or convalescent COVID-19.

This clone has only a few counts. This CDR3 reads CASSGGGENQPQHF. The CDR3 DNA is TGCGCCAGCAGTGGAGGGGGCGAGAATCAGCCCCAGCATTTT. V is TRBV10-1 and J is TRBJ1-5; 7 bases agree with TRBD1. V was pared by 4 bases and J by 4 bases, with 4 bases of the junction left unmatched. Germline-derived CDR1 and CDR2 are WNHNN and SYGVQD (reference sequence). CDR3 length equals 14 residues.

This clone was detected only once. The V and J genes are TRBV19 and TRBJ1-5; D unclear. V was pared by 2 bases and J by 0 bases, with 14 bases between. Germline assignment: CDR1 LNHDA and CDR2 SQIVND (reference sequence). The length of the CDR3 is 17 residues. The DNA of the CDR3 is TGTGCCAGTAGTATAATCGCGGGAGGGTATAGCAATCAGCCCCAGCATTTT. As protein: CASSIIAGGYSNQPQHF.

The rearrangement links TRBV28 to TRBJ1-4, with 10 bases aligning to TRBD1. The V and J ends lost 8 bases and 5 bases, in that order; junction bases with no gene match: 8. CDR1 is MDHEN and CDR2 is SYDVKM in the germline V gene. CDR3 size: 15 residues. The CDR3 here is CASRQGGQGNEKLFF. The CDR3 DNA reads TGTGCCAGCCGCCAAGGGGGACAGGGGAATGAAAAACTGTTTTTT.

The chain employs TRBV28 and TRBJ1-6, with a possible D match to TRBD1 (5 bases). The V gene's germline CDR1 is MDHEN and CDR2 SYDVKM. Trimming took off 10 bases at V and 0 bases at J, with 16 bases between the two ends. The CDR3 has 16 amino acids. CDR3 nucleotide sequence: TGTGCCACAATACCGACAGATACCTCCTATAATTCACCCCTCCACTTT. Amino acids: CATIPTDTSYNSPLHF.

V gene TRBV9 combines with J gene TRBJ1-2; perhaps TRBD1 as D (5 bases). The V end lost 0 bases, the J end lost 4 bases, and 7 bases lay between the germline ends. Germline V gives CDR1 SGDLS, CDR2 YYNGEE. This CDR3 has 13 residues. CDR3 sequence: CASSVGQLYGYTF. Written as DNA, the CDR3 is TGTGCCAGCAGCGTAGGACAGCTCTATGGCTACACCTTC.